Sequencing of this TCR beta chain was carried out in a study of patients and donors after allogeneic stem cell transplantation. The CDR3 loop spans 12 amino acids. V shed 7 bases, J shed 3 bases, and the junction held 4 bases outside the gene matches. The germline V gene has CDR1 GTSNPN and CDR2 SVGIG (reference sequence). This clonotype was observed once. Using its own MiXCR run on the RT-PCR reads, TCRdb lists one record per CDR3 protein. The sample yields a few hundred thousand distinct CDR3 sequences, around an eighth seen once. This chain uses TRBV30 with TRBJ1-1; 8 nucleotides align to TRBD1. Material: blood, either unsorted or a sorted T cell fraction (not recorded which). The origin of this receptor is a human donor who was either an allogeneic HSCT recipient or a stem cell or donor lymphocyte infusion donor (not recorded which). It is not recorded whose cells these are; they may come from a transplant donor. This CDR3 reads CALNRGDTEAFF. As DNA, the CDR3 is TGTGCCTTAAACAGGGGGGACACTGAAGCTTTCTTT.